These T cell receptor beta chains were read from a single sample in a study of cytomegalovirus exposure and HLA in healthy donors. The method was immunoSEQ multiplex PCR; TCRdb's version includes in-frame clones alone and lacks a portion of them. Reported are about 160,000 clones; the ten largest clones contain 2.1%. The sequencing sample was made of PBMCs. The receptors originated from a man aged 30 to 39 in good health and CMV-seronegative. CDR3s include the opening cysteine and the closing phenylalanine or tryptophan. Fields, in order: D gene, V gene, J gene, CDR3 protein, CDR3 DNA. A D gene is named only where the DNA matches it firmly.

NA	TRBV28	TRBJ2-7	CASSLAGPSYEQYF	TGTGCCAGCAGTTTAGCGGGGCCCTCCTACGAGCAGTACTTC
NA	TRBV6-1	TRBJ1-2	CASSMSLSGYTF	TGTGCCAGCAGTATGAGCCTTTCTGGCTACACCTTC
NA	TRBV7-2	TRBJ2-3	CASSRRTVGTDTQYF	TGTGCCAGCAGCCGCCGAACAGTTGGCACAGATACGCAGTATTTT
NA	TRBV11-2	TRBJ2-1	CASSLVVFAGNEQFF	TGTGCCAGCAGCTTAGTAGTCTTTGCGGGGAATGAGCAGTTCTTC
TRBD1	TRBV4-1	TRBJ2-6	CASSQEGQGAGGANVLTF	TGCGCCAGCAGCCAAGAAGGGCAGGGGGCGGGTGGGGCCAACGTCCTGACTTTC
NA	TRBV6-1	TRBJ1-2	CASKASGEYGYTF	TGTGCCAGCAAGGCTTCAGGCGAGTATGGCTACACCTTC
TRBD2	TRBV29-1	TRBJ2-7	CSVEDPGRAGGFEQYF	TGCAGCGTTGAAGATCCCGGGCGAGCGGGAGGCTTCGAGCAGTACTTC
TRBD1	TRBV4-2	TRBJ1-4	CASSQLSRGREEKLFF	TGTGCCAGCAGCCAACTTTCGAGGGGGCGCGAAGAAAAACTGTTTTTT
NA	TRBV30	TRBJ1-1	CAWSVQGGVEAFF	TGTGCCTGGAGTGTACAGGGAGGGGTGGAGGCTTTCTTT
NA	TRBV27	TRBJ2-7	CASSLRVLPSPSYEQYF	TGTGCCAGCAGTTTAAGAGTCCTCCCATCCCCCTCCTACGAGCAGTACTTC
TRBD2	TRBV4-1	TRBJ2-7	CASSQDRGIAGAPWGQYF	TGCGCCAGCAGCCAAGATCGAGGGATAGCGGGAGCGCCTTGGGGGCAGTACTTC
NA	TRBV27	TRBJ2-7	CASWNRVGPYEQYF	TGTGCCAGCTGGAACAGGGTAGGGCCCTACGAGCAGTACTTC
NA	TRBV27	TRBJ1-5	CASSLTVLSNQPQHF	TGTGCCAGCAGTTTAACGGTCCTTAGCAATCAGCCCCAGCATTTT
NA	TRBV18	TRBJ1-4	CASSPLDGLGGEKLFF	TGTGCCAGCTCACCACTTGACGGCCTGGGGGGTGAAAAACTGTTTTTT
TRBD1	TRBV7-9	TRBJ1-1	CASSLLTGGKAFF	TGTGCCAGCAGCTTACTGACAGGGGGAAAAGCTTTCTTT
TRBD1	TRBV5-4	TRBJ1-1	CASSLYQGAEAFF	TGTGCCAGCAGCTTGTACCAGGGGGCTGAAGCTTTCTTT
NA	TRBV7-6	TRBJ2-7	CASSQARLPADEQYF	TGTGCCAGCAGCCAAGCGAGACTCCCGGCGGATGAGCAGTACTTC
NA	TRBV19	TRBJ1-1	CASRTRYTEAFF	TGTGCCAGTCGGACACGCTACACTGAAGCTTTCTTT
NA	TRBV15	TRBJ1-5	CATSPGPYSNQPQHF	TGTGCCACCAGCCCTGGGCCTTATAGCAATCAGCCCCAGCATTTT
TRBD1	TRBV14	TRBJ1-4	CASSQFFKGAGDEKLFF	TGTGCCAGCAGCCAATTTTTCAAGGGGGCCGGGGATGAAAAACTGTTTTTT
TRBD2	TRBV7-8	TRBJ2-1	CASSLREGLAGGEQFF	TGTGCCAGCAGCTTAAGGGAGGGGCTAGCGGGAGGCGAGCAGTTCTTC
TRBD2	TRBV7-8	TRBJ2-1	CASSAGLAAYNEQFF	TGTGCCAGCAGCGCGGGACTAGCGGCCTACAATGAGCAGTTCTTC
TRBD1	TRBV11-3	TRBJ2-3	CASSSTGADTQYF	TGTGCCAGCAGCTCGACAGGGGCAGATACGCAGTATTTT
NA	TRBV7-2	TRBJ1-2	CASRGERNYGYTF	TGTGCCAGCAGGGGTGAGAGGAACTATGGCTACACCTTC
NA	TRBV15	TRBJ2-1	CATSPREGAHEQFF	TGTGCCACCAGCCCTCGGGAAGGTGCACATGAGCAGTTCTTC
NA	TRBV4-2	TRBJ2-3	CASSQDFADTQYF	TGTGCCAGCAGCCAAGATTTCGCAGATACGCAGTATTTT
TRBD2	TRBV6-6	TRBJ2-7	CASSSSGAHYEQYF	TGTGCCAGCAGCTCCAGCGGGGCTCATTACGAGCAGTACTTC
TRBD2	TRBV30	TRBJ2-5	CAWSLGTSGRTGTQYF	TGTGCCTGGAGTTTAGGGACTAGCGGTCGTACTGGGACCCAGTACTTC
TRBD2	TRBV9	TRBJ2-1	CASSLTSEIGNEQFF	TGTGCCAGCAGCCTTACTAGCGAAATAGGGAATGAGCAGTTCTTC
TRBD1	TRBV7-8	TRBJ1-2	CASSLITGGDYGYTF	TGTGCCAGCAGCTTAATTACAGGGGGAGACTATGGCTACACCTTC
TRBD1	TRBV11-3	TRBJ1-2	CASSWTGQGYTF	TGTGCCAGCAGTTGGACAGGGCAAGGCTACACCTTC
NA	TRBV5-6	TRBJ1-1	CASSLEGALAGQAFF	TGTGCCAGCAGCTTGGAAGGAGCGTTGGCGGGGCAAGCTTTCTTT
NA	TRBV11-2	TRBJ2-7	CASSLFVSGGGDYEQYF	TGTGCCAGCAGCTTATTCGTATCTGGAGGCGGAGACTACGAGCAGTACTTC
TRBD1	TRBV9	TRBJ1-3	CASSPATGYSGNTIYF	TGTGCCAGCAGCCCAGCGACAGGGTACTCTGGAAACACCATATATTTT
NA	TRBV6-5	TRBJ2-7	CASRNRGKQAYEQYF	TGTGCCAGCAGGAATAGGGGGAAACAGGCCTACGAGCAGTACTTC
TRBD1	TRBV20-1	TRBJ1-2	CSARTGDGYTF	TGCAGTGCTAGGACAGGGGATGGCTACACCTTC
NA	TRBV4-1	TRBJ1-3	CASSQFVRTLDPGGNTIYF	TGCGCCAGCAGCCAATTCGTCCGGACTCTGGATCCGGGCGGAAACACCATATATTTT
TRBD1	TRBV7-9	TRBJ2-5	CASSRLGTGKAGLPQYF	TGTGCCAGCAGCCGCTTAGGGACAGGAAAGGCGGGATTGCCCCAGTACTTC
NA	TRBV27	TRBJ2-3	CASSFGGSTDTQYF	TGTGCCAGCAGTTTCGGGGGAAGCACAGATACGCAGTATTTT
NA	TRBV5-1	TRBJ2-2	CASKEGSTGELFF	TGCGCCAGCAAGGAGGGGTCGACCGGGGAGCTGTTTTTT
NA	TRBV15	TRBJ1-1	CATSRDSQLRYAEAFF	TGTGCCACCAGCAGAGATTCCCAATTACGGTACGCTGAAGCTTTCTTT
NA	TRBV7-8	TRBJ2-2	CASSRVVSSTGELFF	TGTGCCAGCAGTCGGGTCGTAAGTTCCACCGGGGAGCTGTTTTTT
TRBD2	TRBV19	TRBJ2-1	CASSTLSGHNEQFF	TGTGCCAGTAGTACCCTTAGCGGGCACAATGAGCAGTTCTTC
TRBD1	TRBV28	TRBJ1-1	CASSLSGERDRGNTEAFF	TGTGCCAGCAGTTTATCAGGGGAGCGGGACAGGGGAAACACTGAAGCTTTCTTT
NA	TRBV5-4	TRBJ2-7	CASSLRDTVEQYF	TGTGCCAGCAGCTTAAGGGACACCGTAGAGCAGTACTTC